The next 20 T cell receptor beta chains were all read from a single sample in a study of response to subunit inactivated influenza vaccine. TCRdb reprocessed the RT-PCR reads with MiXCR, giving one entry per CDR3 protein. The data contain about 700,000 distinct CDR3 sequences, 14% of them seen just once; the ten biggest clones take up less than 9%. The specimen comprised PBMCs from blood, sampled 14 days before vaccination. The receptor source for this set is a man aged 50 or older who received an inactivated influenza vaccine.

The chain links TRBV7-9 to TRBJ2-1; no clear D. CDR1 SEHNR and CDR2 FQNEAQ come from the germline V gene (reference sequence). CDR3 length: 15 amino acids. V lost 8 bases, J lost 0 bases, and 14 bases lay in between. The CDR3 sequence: CASGPWKSSYNEQFF. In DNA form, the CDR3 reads TGTGCCAGCGGGCCGTGGAAGAGCTCCTACAATGAGCAGTTCTTC.

CDR3 nucleotide sequence: TGTGCCAGCAGCCAAGGGACAGGGGATTTCTCTGAAGCTTTCTTT. Protein: CASSQGTGDFSEAFF. The J gene is TRBJ1-1, the V gene TRBV4-2, with 9 nucleotides matching TRBD1. This CDR3 region has 15 residues. The V gene's germline CDR1 is LGHNA and CDR2 YNFKEQ. V lost 1 base to trimming and J lost 6 bases; unmatched junction nucleotides: 6.

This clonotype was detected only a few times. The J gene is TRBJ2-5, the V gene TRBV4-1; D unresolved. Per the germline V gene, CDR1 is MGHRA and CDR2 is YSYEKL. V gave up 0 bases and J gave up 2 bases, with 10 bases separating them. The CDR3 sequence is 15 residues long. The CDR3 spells CASSQDSAPQETQYF. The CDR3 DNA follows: TGCGCCAGCAGCCAAGATTCTGCCCCACAAGAGACCCAGTACTTC.

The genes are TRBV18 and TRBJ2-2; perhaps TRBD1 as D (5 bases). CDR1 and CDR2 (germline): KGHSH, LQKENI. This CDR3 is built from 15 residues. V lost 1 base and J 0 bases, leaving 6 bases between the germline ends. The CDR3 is CASSPRTPNTGELFF. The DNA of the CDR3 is TGTGCCAGCTCACCACGGACACCGAACACCGGGGAGCTGTTTTTT.

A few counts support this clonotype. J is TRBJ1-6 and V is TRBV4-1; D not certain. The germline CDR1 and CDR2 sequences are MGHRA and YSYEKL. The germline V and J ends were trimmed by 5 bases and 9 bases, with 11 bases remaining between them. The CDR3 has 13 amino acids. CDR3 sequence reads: CASSREDVSPLHF. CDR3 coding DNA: TGCGCCAGCAGCAGAGAAGACGTTTCACCCCTCCACTTT.

Here the CDR3 DNA reads TGTGCCAGCAGCTTAGGCTTCTTGGGGACCGGGGAGCTGTTTTTT. Residues: CASSLGFLGTGELFF. V is TRBV11-2 and J is TRBJ2-2; D gene uncertain. V lost 1 base and J 5 bases, leaving 11 bases between the germline ends. The CDR3 has 15 amino acids. Germline V gene lookup returns CDR1 SGHAT and CDR2 FQNNGV.

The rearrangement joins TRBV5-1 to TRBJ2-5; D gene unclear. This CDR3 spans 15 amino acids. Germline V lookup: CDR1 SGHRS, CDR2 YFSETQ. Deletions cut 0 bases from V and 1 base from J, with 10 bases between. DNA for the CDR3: TGCGCCAGCAGCTTGGGGTCCAGCTCCCAAGAGACCCAGTACTTC. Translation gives CASSLGSSSQETQYF.

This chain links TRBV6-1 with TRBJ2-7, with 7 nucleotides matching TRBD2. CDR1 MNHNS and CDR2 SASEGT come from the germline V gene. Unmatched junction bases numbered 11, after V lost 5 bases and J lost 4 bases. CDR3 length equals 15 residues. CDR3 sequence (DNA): TGTGCCAGCAGTCGTGGCGGGAGTCGGCCATACGAGCAGTACTTC. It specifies CASSRGGSRPYEQYF.

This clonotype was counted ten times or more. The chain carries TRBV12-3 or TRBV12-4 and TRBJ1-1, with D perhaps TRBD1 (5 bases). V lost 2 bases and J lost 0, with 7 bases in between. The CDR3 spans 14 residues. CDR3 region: CASSLRGMNTEAFF. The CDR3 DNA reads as TGTGCCAGCAGTTTACGGGGCATGAACACTGAAGCTTTCTTT.

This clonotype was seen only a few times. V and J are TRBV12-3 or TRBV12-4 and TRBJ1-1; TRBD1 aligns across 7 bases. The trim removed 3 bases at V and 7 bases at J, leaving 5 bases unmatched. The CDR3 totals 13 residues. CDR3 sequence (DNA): TGTGCCAGCAGTTTCGGACAGGAATTTGAAGCTTTCTTT. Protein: CASSFGQEFEAFF.

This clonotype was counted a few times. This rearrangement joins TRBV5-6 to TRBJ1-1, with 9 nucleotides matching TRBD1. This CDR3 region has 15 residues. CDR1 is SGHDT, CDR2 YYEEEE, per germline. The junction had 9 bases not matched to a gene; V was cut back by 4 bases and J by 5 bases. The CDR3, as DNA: TGTGCCAGCAGCCCCGACAGGGGGAGAGGGACTGAAGCTTTCTTT. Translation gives CASSPDRGRGTEAFF. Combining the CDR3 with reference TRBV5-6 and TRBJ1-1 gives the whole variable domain DAGVTQSPTHLIKTRGQQVTLRCSPKSGHDTVSWYQQALGQGPQFIFQYYEEEERQRGNFPDRFSGHQFPNYSSELNVNALLLGDSALYLCASSPDRGRGTEAFFGQGTRLTVV.

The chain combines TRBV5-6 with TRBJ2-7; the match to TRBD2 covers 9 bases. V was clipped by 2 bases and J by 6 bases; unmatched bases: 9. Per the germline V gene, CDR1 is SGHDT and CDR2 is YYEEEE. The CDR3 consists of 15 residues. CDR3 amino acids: CASSFTGTSLAEQYF. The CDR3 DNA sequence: TGTGCCAGCAGCTTTACCGGGACTAGCTTGGCCGAGCAGTACTTC.

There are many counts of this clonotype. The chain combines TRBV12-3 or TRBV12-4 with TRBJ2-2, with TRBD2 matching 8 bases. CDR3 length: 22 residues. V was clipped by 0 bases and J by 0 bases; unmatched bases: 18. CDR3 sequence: CASSLAIQRGGRVPANTGELFF. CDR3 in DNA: TGTGCCAGCAGTTTAGCGATCCAACGCGGGGGGCGCGTCCCCGCGAACACCGGGGAGCTGTTTTTT.

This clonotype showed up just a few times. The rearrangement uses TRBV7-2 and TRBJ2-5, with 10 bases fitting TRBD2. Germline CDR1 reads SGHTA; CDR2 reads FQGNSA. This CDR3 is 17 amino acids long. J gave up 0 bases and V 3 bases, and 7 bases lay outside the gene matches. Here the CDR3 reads CASSFRTSGGYQETQYF. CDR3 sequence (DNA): TGTGCCAGCAGCTTCCGGACTAGCGGAGGGTACCAAGAGACCCAGTACTTC.

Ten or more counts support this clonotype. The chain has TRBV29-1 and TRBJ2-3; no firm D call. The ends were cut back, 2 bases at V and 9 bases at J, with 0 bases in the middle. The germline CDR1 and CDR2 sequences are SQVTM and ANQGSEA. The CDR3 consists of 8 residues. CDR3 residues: CSVETQYF. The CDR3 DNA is TGCAGCGTTGAAACGCAGTATTTT.

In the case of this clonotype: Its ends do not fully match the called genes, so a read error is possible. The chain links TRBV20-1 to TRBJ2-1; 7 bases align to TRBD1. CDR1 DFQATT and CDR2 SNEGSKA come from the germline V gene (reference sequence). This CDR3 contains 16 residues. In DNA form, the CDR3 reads TGCTGTGCTAGTGCGAACAGGGGCAGGACCTACAATGAGCAGTTCTTC. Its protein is CCASANRGRTYNEQFF.

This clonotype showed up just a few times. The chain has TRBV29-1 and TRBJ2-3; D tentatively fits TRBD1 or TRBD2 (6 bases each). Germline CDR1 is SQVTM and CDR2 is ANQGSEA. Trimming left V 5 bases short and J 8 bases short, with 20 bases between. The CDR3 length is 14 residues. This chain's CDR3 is CSVPAGQLASTQYF. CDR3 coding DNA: TGCAGCGTTCCCGCGGGACAACTAGCCTCTACGCAGTATTTT.

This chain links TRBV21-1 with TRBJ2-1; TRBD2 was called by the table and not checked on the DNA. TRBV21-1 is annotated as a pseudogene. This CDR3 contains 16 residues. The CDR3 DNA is TGTGCCAGCAGCAAAAATGGTCGGGACGGCCCTAATGAGCAGTTCTTC. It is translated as CASSKNGRDGPNEQFF.

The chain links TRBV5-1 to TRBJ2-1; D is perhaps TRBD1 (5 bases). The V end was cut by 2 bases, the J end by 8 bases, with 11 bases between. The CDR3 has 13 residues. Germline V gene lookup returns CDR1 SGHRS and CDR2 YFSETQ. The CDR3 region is CASSFFRGHEQFF. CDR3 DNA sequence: TGCGCCAGCAGCTTTTTTAGGGGCCATGAGCAGTTCTTC. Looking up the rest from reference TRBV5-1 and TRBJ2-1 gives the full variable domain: KAGVTQTPRYLIKTRGQQVTLSCSPISGHRSVSWYQQTPGQGLQFLFEYFSETQRNKGNFPGRFSGRQFSNSRSEMNVSTLELGDSALYLCASSFFRGHEQFFGPGTRLTVL.

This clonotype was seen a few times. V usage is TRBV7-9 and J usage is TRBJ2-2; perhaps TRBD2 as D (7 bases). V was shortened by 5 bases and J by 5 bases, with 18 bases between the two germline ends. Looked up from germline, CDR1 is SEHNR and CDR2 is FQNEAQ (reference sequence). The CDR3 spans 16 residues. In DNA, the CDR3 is TGTGCCAGCAGCCCTAGAGGGGGGGCCGAGACCGGGGAGCTGTTTTTT. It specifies CASSPRGGAETGELFF.